One and the same sample provided the 28 T cell receptor beta chains below, sequenced in a study of T cell responses to AZD1222 COVID-19 vaccine. Measured with immunoSEQ multiplex PCR; TCRdb has only the in-frame clones, and not every one. The repertoire includes approximately 140,000 clones, 90% to 95% of them detected once, and roughly 2.9% sits in the top ten. The specimen was peripheral blood, collected on day 0 of MenACWY control vaccination. The source is an adult in good health.

The J gene is TRBJ1-3, the V gene TRBV7-4, with 8 positions matching TRBD1. From germline, CDR1 is SGHVT and CDR2 SQSDAQ. This CDR3 comprises 17 residues. With V trimmed by 4 bases and J by 0 bases, 8 bases remained unmatched. CDR3 bases: TGTGCCAGCAGCTGTCGGACAGGGAACTACTCTGGAAACACCATATATTTT. This sequence encodes CASSCRTGNYSGNTIYF.

This chain uses TRBV19 with TRBJ2-7, with 12 bases identical to TRBD2. This CDR3 has 17 amino acids. V lost 4 bases to trimming and J lost 2 bases; unmatched junction nucleotides: 9. The germline gives CDR1 LNHDA, CDR2 SQIVND (reference sequence). As DNA, the CDR3 is TGTGCCAGTAGTACTGGGACTAGCGGGTTTCCAACCTACGAGCAGTACTTC. It specifies CASSTGTSGFPTYEQYF.

The genes are TRBV7-2 and TRBJ1-1; D gene ambiguous. Deletions cut 1 base from V and 2 bases from J, with 8 bases between. Germline assignment: CDR1 SGHTA and CDR2 FQGNSA. The CDR3 is 14 residues long. The CDR3 loop reads CASSLGRANTEAFF. The CDR3, as DNA: TGTGCCAGCAGCTTAGGGCGAGCCAACACTGAAGCTTTCTTT.

The chain employs TRBV19 and TRBJ1-5; D not certain. CDR3 size: 13 residues. The V end lost 1 base, the J end lost 7 bases, and 8 bases lay between the germline ends. Germline V gives CDR1 LNHDA, CDR2 SQIVND (reference sequence). The CDR3, as DNA: TGTGCCAGTAGTATAGGCTGGGAACAGCCCCAGCATTTT. Translation gives CASSIGWEQPQHF. Combining the CDR3 with reference TRBV19 and TRBJ1-5 gives the whole variable domain DGGITQSPKYLFRKEGQNVTLSCEQNLNHDAMYWYRQDPGQGLRLIYYSQIVNDFQKGDIAEGYSVSREKKESFPLTVTSAQKNPTAFYLCASSIGWEQPQHFGDGTRLSIL.

V is TRBV15 and J is TRBJ1-2, with unresolved D. Looked up from germline, CDR1 is LNHNV and CDR2 is YYDKDF (reference sequence). The CDR3 covers 12 residues. Trimming pared 5 bases from V and 1 base from J, leaving 5 bases between. The CDR3 DNA reads as TGTGCCACCAGCGCGGTTAACTATGGCTACACCTTC. It codes for CATSAVNYGYTF.

The chain carries TRBV28 and TRBJ2-7; 7 positions agree with TRBD2. The trim removed 4 bases at V and 4 bases at J, leaving 10 bases unmatched. This CDR3 is built from 15 residues. CDR1 and CDR2 (germline): MDHEN, SYDVKM. CDR3 sequence: CASSSSGSGAYEQYF. The CDR3 bases are TGTGCCAGCAGTTCGTCCGGGAGCGGGGCATACGAGCAGTACTTC.

This clone was seen just once. The chain employs TRBV5-8 and TRBJ1-2, with D uncertain. Trimming removed 7 bases at V and 4 bases at J, with 17 bases between. Germline CDR1 is SGHTS and CDR2 is YDEGEE. This CDR3 region has 14 residues. Here the CDR3 reads CASRPTDNFYGYTF. The CDR3 coding sequence is TGTGCCAGCCGACCCACCGACAACTTCTATGGCTACACCTTC.

V gene TRBV3-1 (or the pseudogene TRBV3-2) combines with J gene TRBJ2-1; possibly TRBD1 for D (6 bases). The CDR3 runs 16 residues. The ends were cut back, 3 bases at V and 2 bases at J, with 14 bases in the middle. Per the germline V gene, CDR1 is LGHDT and CDR2 is YNNKEL (reference sequence). The CDR3 DNA follows: TGTGCCAGCAGCCACCTAGGATCAGGGGCCTACAATGAGCAGTTCTTC. Translating gives CASSHLGSGAYNEQFF.

J is TRBJ1-5 and V is TRBV27; D remains ambiguous. The germline gives CDR1 MNHEY, CDR2 SMNVEV (reference sequence). The CDR3 is made up of 14 amino acids. Trimming pared 2 bases from V and 5 bases from J, leaving 10 bases between. The CDR3 loop is CASSLGGVHQPQHF. CDR3 sequence (DNA): TGTGCCAGCAGTTTAGGAGGAGTACATCAGCCCCAGCATTTT.

J is TRBJ2-2 and V is TRBV19; possible D gene TRBD2, 5 bases. The germline CDR1 and CDR2 sequences are LNHDA and SQIVND (reference sequence). The CDR3 runs 16 residues. V lost 7 bases to trimming and J lost 6 bases, with 21 bases between them. DNA of the CDR3: TGTGCCAGTACCCCCGGGCGGGCACCCGGGTCCGGGGAGCTGTTTTTT. Protein product: CASTPGRAPGSGELFF.

The chain carries TRBV5-4 and TRBJ2-7, with 7 bases matching TRBD2. V was clipped by 0 bases and J by 5 bases; unmatched bases: 5. The CDR3 is 14 amino acids. Germline lookup yields CDR1 SGHNT and CDR2 YYREEE (reference sequence). As DNA, the CDR3 is TGTGCCAGCAGCTTGGGACTAGCTAACCACGAGCAGTACTTC. This encodes CASSLGLANHEQYF.

The rearrangement joins TRBV4-1 to TRBJ2-7, with a tentative D call TRBD2 (5 bases). Per the germline V gene, CDR1 is MGHRA and CDR2 is YSYEKL. Between the trimmed V and J ends, which lost 4 bases and 6 bases, there was a span of 10 bases. The CDR3 contains 12 residues. DNA for the CDR3: TGCGCCAGCAGCCCGACGGGATCCGAGCAGTACTTC. Translation gives CASSPTGSEQYF.

The chain couples TRBV18 to TRBJ1-2; D uncertain. V was pared by 3 bases and J by 0 bases, with 11 bases between. CDR1 is KGHSH and CDR2 is LQKENI in the germline V gene. The CDR3 contains 15 residues. CDR3 coding DNA: TGTGCCAGCTCACCCGACGGGATCTCTAACTATGGCTACACCTTC. It encodes CASSPDGISNYGYTF.

J is TRBJ2-1 and V is TRBV27; tentative D call: TRBD1 (6 bases). The V end was cut by 6 bases, the J end by 10 bases, with 10 bases between. Germline CDR1 reads MNHEY; CDR2 reads SMNVEV (reference sequence). The CDR3 is 11 amino acids. In DNA, the CDR3 is TGTGCCAGCAGGACAGGCGGGGAGCAGTTCTTC. This translates into CASRTGGEQFF.

This chain connects TRBV19 to TRBJ1-2; 7 nucleotides match TRBD1. This CDR3 has 16 residues. The ends lost 5 bases at V and 4 bases at J; junction bases unmatched: 13. Germline values: CDR1 LNHDA, CDR2 SQIVND (reference sequence). The CDR3 spells CASSVSGGGGTYGYTF. The CDR3 nucleotides read TGTGCCAGTAGTGTCAGCGGAGGGGGCGGAACCTATGGCTACACCTTC.

This rearrangement joins TRBV18 to TRBJ2-5; 8 nucleotides match TRBD1. Germline V gene data show CDR1 as KGHSH and CDR2 as LQKENI. The ends lost 8 bases at V and 2 bases at J; junction bases unmatched: 10. The CDR3 is made up of 15 amino acids. Here the CDR3 reads CASNDRGPIQETQYF. The CDR3, as DNA: TGTGCCAGCAACGACAGGGGCCCCATACAAGAGACCCAGTACTTC.

The CDR3 sequence is CASSLWRVGNYGYTF. CDR3 nucleotides: TGCGCCAGCAGCTTGTGGCGGGTTGGTAACTATGGCTACACCTTC. The V gene is TRBV5-1, the J gene TRBJ1-2; unclear D gene. The V end was cut by 1 base, the J end by 1 base, with 11 bases between. The CDR3 extends over 15 amino acids. Germline V gene lookup returns CDR1 SGHRS and CDR2 YFSETQ.

The rearrangement joins TRBV9 to TRBJ1-1, with TRBD1 as a possible D gene (6 bases). Germline V gives CDR1 SGDLS, CDR2 YYNGEE. This CDR3 spans 13 amino acids. The V gene lost 4 bases and the J gene lost 7 bases, with 14 bases spanning the gap. Written as DNA, the CDR3 is TGTGCCAGCAGCTCAGGGACAAGTGGTGAAGCTTTCTTT. Translation gives CASSSGTSGEAFF. The full variable domain, in which reference TRBV9 and TRBJ1-1 provide the parts outside the CDR3, is DSGVTQTPKHLITATGQRVTLRCSPRSGDLSVYWYQQSLDQGLQFLIQYYNGEERAKGNILERFSAQQFPDLHSELNLSSLELGDSALYFCASSSGTSGEAFFGQGTRLTVV.

The chain has TRBV2 and TRBJ2-2; no clear D gene. Trimming removed 3 bases from V and 1 base from J, with 3 bases in between. The CDR3 is made up of 13 amino acids. Per germline, CDR1 SNHLY and CDR2 FYNNEI. CDR3 coding DNA: TGTGCCAGCAGTGATGGGAACACCGGGGAGCTGTTTTTT. This sequence encodes CASSDGNTGELFF.

This sequence joins TRBV7-8 and TRBJ2-7; no reliable D call. This CDR3 has 13 residues. CDR1 and CDR2 (germline): SGHVS, FQNEAQ. V lost 2 bases and J lost 0, with 5 bases in between. The CDR3 sequence is CASSLYSSYEQYF. In DNA, the CDR3 is TGTGCCAGCAGCTTATATAGCTCCTACGAGCAGTACTTC.

This clone was detected once. This sequence joins TRBV11-2 and TRBJ2-1; D assignment may be TRBD1 or TRBD2 (5 bases each). Trimming left V 6 bases short and J 4 bases short, with 22 bases between. Germline V gives CDR1 SGHAT, CDR2 FQNNGV. This CDR3 has 17 amino acids. The CDR3 DNA follows: TGTGCCAGCAGGTACGGTTCTTCTAGCAGGGCATACAATGAGCAGTTCTTC. It yields the protein CASRYGSSSRAYNEQFF.

V gene TRBV6-1 combines with J gene TRBJ1-2; 7 bases match TRBD1. The CDR3 spans 16 residues. Germline V gene data show CDR1 as MNHNS and CDR2 as SASEGT. Trimming cost V 3 bases and J 4 bases; bases outside gene matches: 11. This CDR3 is CASSDHQPGGSYGYTF. CDR3 DNA sequence: TGTGCCAGCAGTGACCACCAGCCAGGGGGGAGCTATGGCTACACCTTC.

The V gene is TRBV27, the J gene TRBJ1-1; unclear D gene. V was shortened by 6 bases and J by 1 base, with 3 bases between the two germline ends. The CDR3 is 11 residues long. Germline assignment: CDR1 MNHEY and CDR2 SMNVEV (reference sequence). The CDR3 region has the DNA TGTGCCAGCAGCGGGAACACTGAAGCTTTCTTT. Translated: CASSGNTEAFF.

The chain has TRBV7-2 and TRBJ1-2; D may be TRBD1 (5 bases). Trimming took 4 bases from V and 4 from J, leaving 13 bases between them. From germline, CDR1 is SGHTA and CDR2 FQGNSA. The CDR3 covers 14 residues. CDR3 DNA: TGTGCCAGCAGCTCCCTAACCGGGACCTATGGCTACACCTTC. This codes for CASSSLTGTYGYTF.

The chain uses TRBV24-1 and TRBJ2-3; no definite D call. V was trimmed by 3 bases and J by 0 bases, leaving 6 bases between them. Germline CDR1 reads KGHDR; CDR2 reads SFDVKD. The length of the CDR3 is 14 residues. CDR3 loop: CATSDPDSTDTQYF. CDR3 DNA: TGTGCCACCAGTGATCCGGACAGCACAGATACGCAGTATTTT.

The rearrangement links TRBV24-1 to TRBJ2-3; 10 bases are a match to TRBD1. CDR1 and CDR2 from the germline V gene are KGHDR and SFDVKD. The junction had 6 bases not matched to a gene; V was cut back by 3 bases and J by 4 bases. The CDR3 extends over 16 amino acids. The CDR3 region is CATSDGTGEYADTQYF. CDR3 sequence (DNA): TGTGCCACCAGTGATGGGACAGGGGAGTATGCAGATACGCAGTATTTT.

The J gene is TRBJ1-6, the V gene TRBV5-1; 7 nucleotides align to TRBD1. Germline values: CDR1 SGHRS, CDR2 YFSETQ. CDR3 length equals 17 residues. Trimming at V came to 4 bases and at J to 7 bases, leaving 14 bases not matched to a gene. The CDR3 DNA reads as TGCGCCAGCAGCCCCCACGAAGGGGGCGCTTTGAATTCACCCCTCCACTTT. This codes for CASSPHEGGALNSPLHF.

This clone was seen more than once but under ten times. The genes are TRBV4-1 and TRBJ1-6; D uncertain. V shed 1 base and J shed 6 bases, with 13 bases lying between them. The CDR3 covers 16 residues. CDR1 MGHRA and CDR2 YSYEKL come from the germline V gene. The CDR3 here is CASSQATGRGNSPLHF. The CDR3 DNA sequence: TGCGCCAGCAGCCAAGCCACGGGGAGAGGTAATTCACCCCTCCACTTT.